The 5 T cell receptor beta chains given below trace back to one sample, sequenced in a study of T cell responses to AZD1222 COVID-19 vaccine. The protocol was immunoSEQ multiplex PCR, while the TCRdb copy is restricted to in-frame clones and leaves out a portion. Found here are under 95,000 clones, almost 90% of them singletons; the top ten hold 6.9%. This specimen consisted of peripheral blood, obtained 28 days after the second AZD1222 dose. These TCRs come from an adult who received the AZD1222 COVID-19 vaccine.

The chain uses TRBV25-1 and TRBJ1-4; D is perhaps TRBD1 (5 bases). Germline CDR1 reads MGHDK; CDR2 reads SYGVNS. This CDR3 spans 17 amino acids. The V end was cut by 3 bases, the J end by 6 bases, with 20 bases between. The CDR3 here is CASSDRRRRDRDEKLFF. CDR3 DNA: TGTGCCAGCAGTGACCGGAGAAGGAGGGACCGCGATGAAAAACTGTTTTTT.

The chain links TRBV5-5 to TRBJ1-5; unclear D gene. Germline assignment: CDR1 SGHKS and CDR2 YYEKEE (reference sequence). Trimming pared 2 bases from V and 1 base from J, leaving 10 bases between. CDR3 length: 15 residues. The CDR3: CASSFTPVSNQPQHF. The CDR3 bases are TGTGCCAGCAGCTTCACACCCGTGAGCAATCAGCCCCAGCATTTT.

The V gene is TRBV19, the J gene TRBJ2-7; 7 positions agree with TRBD2. CDR3 length equals 16 residues. V gave up 6 bases and J gave up 4 bases; unmatched junction bases: 15. The germline V gene has CDR1 LNHDA and CDR2 SQIVND (reference sequence). The CDR3 reads CASRPGGGEATYEQYF. The CDR3 DNA sequence: TGTGCCAGTAGGCCCGGGGGAGGGGAGGCAACGTACGAGCAGTACTTC.

The rearrangement links TRBV19 to TRBJ2-5; D unresolved. Germline V CDR1 and CDR2: LNHDA, SQIVND (reference sequence). V lost 4 bases to trimming and J lost 1 base, with 16 bases between them. The CDR3 sequence is 16 residues long. CDR3 protein: CASSKHRPTFQETQYF. CDR3 DNA sequence: TGTGCCAGTAGTAAACACCGCCCGACCTTCCAAGAGACCCAGTACTTC.

This chain uses TRBV12-3 or TRBV12-4 with TRBJ2-4; D ambiguous. This CDR3 is 12 amino acids long. V lost 3 bases to trimming and J lost 2 bases, with 2 bases between them. The DNA of the CDR3 is TGTGCCAGCAGTTTTACCAAAAACATTCAGTACTTC. Protein product: CASSFTKNIQYF.